Described below is a single TCR beta chain sequence and its context. Original methodology: From reference gene primer amplification, estimates of nucleated cell counts were derived. Sequencing was performed with immunoSEQ multiplex PCR; in TCRdb, only in-frame clones are kept and a portion is missing. The V and J calls and clone size come from that table; D and trimming were worked out from the DNA. The table has 110,000 or so clones, about four fifths seen once. This sample is part of a study of blood T cell repertoires in COVID-19. Overall study context: Acute and convalescent COVID-19 samples came from the United States, Italy and Spain. The analysed material was cDNA or gDNA that came from T cells, B-cell-depleted T cells, or PBMCs.

Germline V lookup: CDR1 MNHNS, CDR2 SASEGT. This CDR3 spans 20 amino acids. Trimming took off 1 base at V and 6 bases at J, with 28 bases between the two ends. Sequencing was carried out using peripheral blood. The chain combines TRBV6-1 with TRBJ1-5, with D maybe TRBD1 (5 bases). The receptor's source is a woman aged 70-85 years with acute or convalescent COVID-19. DNA of the CDR3: TGTGCCAGCAGTGAAGTGCCCGGGCGGACAAAGGTTTCCATGGGTCAGCCCCAGCATTTT. It yields the protein CASSEVPGRTKVSMGQPQHF.